These 20 T cell receptor beta chains share one sample of origin, sequenced in a study of response to subunit inactivated influenza vaccine. Each CDR3 protein gets one entry after TCRdb re-called the RT-PCR reads with MiXCR. The data show under 950,000 distinct CDR3 sequences, with over 20% seen just once and around 9.6% held by the top ten. The sample here was PBMCs from blood, taken around 5 days after vaccination. Source of these receptors: a man in his fifties or sixties who received an inactivated influenza vaccine.

This chain links TRBV20-1 with TRBJ2-3; weak D call: TRBD2 (7 bases). V lost 1 base to trimming and J lost 5 bases, with 13 bases between them. Germline CDR1 DFQATT, CDR2 SNEGSKA (reference sequence). The CDR3 spans 14 residues. CDR3 residues: CSARVRGAGDTQYF. CDR3 DNA sequence: TGCAGTGCTAGAGTTCGGGGGGCGGGAGATACGCAGTATTTT.

The chain combines TRBV30 with TRBJ1-1; no clear D gene. Trimming removed 2 bases at V and 3 bases at J, with 4 bases between. The CDR3 loop spans 11 amino acids. CDR1 is GTSNPN, CDR2 SVGIG, per germline (reference sequence). The CDR3 bases are TGTGCCTGGAGTTTTGACACTGAAGCTTTCTTT. This translates into CAWSFDTEAFF.

The V and J genes are TRBV5-1 and TRBJ1-1; TRBD1 is a possible D gene (6 bases). The CDR3 covers 15 residues. The V end lost 3 bases, the J end lost 1 base, and 13 bases lay between the germline ends. CDR1 and CDR2 from the germline V gene are SGHRS and YFSETQ. CDR3 DNA sequence: TGCGCCAGCAGCTCCCAAACAGGGTCGAACACTGAAGCTTTCTTT. It yields the protein CASSSQTGSNTEAFF.

The chain is built from TRBV12-3 or TRBV12-4 and TRBJ1-2; 8 bases are shared with TRBD1. The CDR3 runs 14 residues. The junction had 7 bases not matched to a gene; V was cut back by 5 bases and J by 5 bases. CDR3 protein: CASSRGQGVYGYTF. In nucleotides, the CDR3 is TGTGCCAGCAGTCGAGGACAGGGAGTATATGGCTACACCTTC.

The chain carries TRBV4-2 and TRBJ2-1; 10 bases map to TRBD2. V shed 0 bases, J shed 4 bases, and the junction held 3 bases outside the gene matches. The CDR3 loop spans 16 amino acids. Germline CDR1 is LGHNA and CDR2 is YNFKEQ. This CDR3 is CASSQESSGSYNEQFF. For the CDR3, the DNA is TGTGCCAGCAGCCAAGAATCTAGCGGGAGTTACAATGAGCAGTTCTTC.

This clonotype was counted only a few times. V gene TRBV12-3 or TRBV12-4 combines with J gene TRBJ2-2; D may be TRBD2 (6 bases). This CDR3 is 12 amino acids long. V shed 6 bases and J shed 7 bases, with 9 bases lying between them. The CDR3: CASRRLGGELFF. The CDR3 DNA is TGTGCCAGCAGGAGACTAGGCGGGGAGCTGTTTTTT.

The chain links TRBV28 to TRBJ2-7; 11 nucleotides match TRBD2. The J segment lost 6 bases and the V segment lost 3 bases, leaving 7 bases of the junction unmatched. Germline V gene data show CDR1 as MDHEN and CDR2 as SYDVKM. The CDR3 loop spans 15 amino acids. This chain's CDR3 is CASSLLAGGPIEQYF. CDR3 bases: TGTGCCAGCAGTTTGTTAGCGGGAGGGCCTATCGAGCAGTACTTC.

V usage is TRBV7-2 and J usage is TRBJ2-1; D gene unclear. The CDR3 is made up of 15 amino acids. Trimming removed 5 bases at V and 1 base at J, with 12 bases between. Looked up from germline, CDR1 is SGHTA and CDR2 is FQGNSA. CDR3 region: CASSIGKGSYNEQFF. In DNA, the CDR3 is TGTGCCAGCAGCATTGGGAAAGGGTCCTACAATGAGCAGTTCTTC.

This clonotype was picked up a small number of times. V gene TRBV30 combines with J gene TRBJ2-5, with unresolved D. CDR3 size: 12 residues. The germline gives CDR1 GTSNPN, CDR2 SVGIG (reference sequence). The V end lost 0 bases, the J end lost 5 bases, and 7 bases lay between the germline ends. DNA for the CDR3: TGTGCCTGGAGTGTACAGAGGGAGACCCAGTACTTC. Translation: CAWSVQRETQYF.

A few counts support this clonotype. The CDR3 reads CAISEWAAVGQPQHF. In nucleotides, the CDR3 is TGTGCCATCAGTGAGTGGGCAGCCGTCGGGCAGCCCCAGCATTTT. J is TRBJ1-5 and V is TRBV10-3; D is undetermined. The germline CDR1 and CDR2 sequences are ENHRY and SYGVKD. The ends were cut back, 1 base at V and 7 bases at J, with 14 bases in the middle. This CDR3 is built from 15 residues.

The chain uses TRBV10-3 and TRBJ2-6; 9 bases are shared with TRBD1. The CDR3 is 17 residues long. V shed 4 bases and J 0 bases; nucleotides not matched to a gene: 4. Germline V gene lookup returns CDR1 ENHRY and CDR2 SYGVKD. CDR3 DNA: TGTGCCATCAGTGGGACGACAGGGGGCTCTGGGGCCAACGTCCTGACTTTC. As protein: CAISGTTGGSGANVLTF.

This clonotype showed up just a few times. This chain joins TRBV7-2 and TRBJ2-7; D is tentatively TRBD1 or TRBD2 (6 bases each). This CDR3 comprises 14 residues. The germline CDR1 and CDR2 sequences are SGHTA and FQGNSA. V shed 6 bases and J shed 2 bases, with 14 bases lying between them. The CDR3 nucleotides read TGTGCCAGCAGATGGGGGGCAGAAGCCTACGAGCAGTACTTC. Encoded protein: CASRWGAEAYEQYF. Together with reference TRBV7-2 and TRBJ2-7, the CDR3 gives the full variable domain: GAGVSQSPSNKVTEKGKDVELRCDPISGHTALYWYRQSLGQGLEFLIYFQGNSAPDKSGLPSDRFSAERTGGSVSTLTIQRTQQEDSAVYLCASRWGAEAYEQYFGPGTRLTVT.

This clonotype has just a few counts. The CDR3 reads CAISPTRGSSYNEQFF. The CDR3 DNA follows: TGTGCCATCAGCCCGACCAGGGGATCTTCCTACAATGAGCAGTTCTTC. The chain carries TRBV10-3 and TRBJ2-1; a possible D gene is TRBD1 (6 bases). The length of the CDR3 is 16 residues. The V end was cut by 6 bases, the J end by 1 base, with 16 bases between. Looked up from germline, CDR1 is ENHRY and CDR2 is SYGVKD.

The sample holds a few counts of this clonotype. The chain carries TRBV7-9 and TRBJ2-7, with 11 bases matching TRBD2. The V segment lost 1 base and the J segment 7 bases; nucleotides outside the gene matches: 6. CDR3 size: 15 residues. Germline assignment: CDR1 SEHNR and CDR2 FQNEAQ (reference sequence). CDR3 protein: CASSLGTSGPKEQYF. CDR3 nucleotide sequence: TGTGCCAGCAGCTTAGGGACTAGCGGGCCTAAGGAGCAGTACTTC.

This sequence joins TRBV28 and TRBJ2-3; 7 nucleotides line up with TRBD2. Germline-derived CDR1 and CDR2 are MDHEN and SYDVKM. CDR3 length: 13 residues. With V trimmed by 10 bases and J by 7 bases, 11 bases remained unmatched. The DNA of the CDR3 is TGTGCCACTCGGGGGGAGGGCGCGTATACGCAGTATTTT. It yields the protein CATRGEGAYTQYF.

This clonotype was picked up many times. The chain combines TRBV24-1 with TRBJ2-7; 8 bases match TRBD2. Germline V gene lookup returns CDR1 KGHDR and CDR2 SFDVKD. The CDR3 has 12 residues. Losses at the gene ends were 6 bases for V and 3 bases for J; bases not matched to a gene: 0. The CDR3 nucleotides read TGTGCCACCAGTAGCGGGAGCTACGAGCAGTACTTC. Its protein is CATSSGSYEQYF.

This rearrangement joins TRBV12-3 or TRBV12-4 to TRBJ2-7; 9 bases line up with TRBD1. The CDR3 runs to 15 residues. V shed 4 bases and J 5 bases; nucleotides not matched to a gene: 9. CDR3 in DNA: TGTGCCAGCAGTTCCTACTGGACAGGGGTGGACGAGCAGTACTTC. It codes for CASSSYWTGVDEQYF.

The chain employs TRBV7-9 and TRBJ2-1; no definite D call. The V end lost 2 bases, the J end lost 3 bases, and 11 bases lay between the germline ends. The CDR3 has 15 residues. CDR1 is SEHNR, CDR2 FQNEAQ, per germline (reference sequence). In DNA form, the CDR3 reads TGTGCCAGCAGCTTAACTCTAGTTCTCTACAATGAGCAGTTCTTC. Translation gives CASSLTLVLYNEQFF.

The table lists this clonotype with a few counts. The rearrangement uses TRBV7-8 and TRBJ2-2; TRBD1 matches at 11 bases. J lost 5 bases, V lost 4 bases, and 6 bases had no gene match. CDR3 size: 16 residues. Germline CDR1 SGHVS, CDR2 FQNEAQ. The CDR3 nucleotides read TGTGCCAGCAGCTGGGCCGGGACAGGGGGGACCGGGGAGCTGTTTTTT. This gives the protein CASSWAGTGGTGELFF.

V and J are TRBV6-2 or TRBV6-3 and TRBJ1-1, with D tentatively TRBD1 (5 bases). Per germline, CDR1 MNHEY and CDR2 SVGEGT. Trimming removed 2 bases at V and 4 bases at J, with 14 bases between. The CDR3 consists of 15 residues. The CDR3 spells CASSYQGAAGTEAFF. The CDR3, as DNA: TGTGCCAGCAGTTACCAGGGCGCGGCGGGCACTGAAGCTTTCTTT.